Below, 26 T cell receptor beta chains from the same sample are listed, as sequenced in a study of cytomegalovirus exposure and HLA in healthy donors (dated by TCRdb to the late 2010s). Receptors were amplified or captured by the immunoSEQ multiplex PCR assay. The multiplex PCR relied on a mix of 60 forward primers for TCR Vbeta segments and 13 reverse primers for TCR Jbeta segments. TCRdb retrieved this table from immuneACCESS and kept in-frame rearrangements only. Not all clones are present; in checked studies, unresolved V genes account for under half, and no reason is known for the remainder. The sample yields 200,000 to 300,000 clones; 80% to 90% were counted once. The ten largest clones represent more than 1.5% of the sample. Source material: PBMCs. The origin of the receptors is a woman in her forties in good health and CMV-seropositive.

V is TRBV19 and J is TRBJ2-2, with TRBD2 matching over 7 bases. Looked up from germline, CDR1 is LNHDA and CDR2 is SQIVND (reference sequence). J lost 6 bases, V lost 1 base, and 11 bases had no gene match. The CDR3 covers 17 residues. The CDR3 region has the DNA TGTGCCAGTAGTATAGTCGGCGGGAGTTTTACCTCCGGGGAGCTGTTTTTT. This encodes CASSIVGGSFTSGELFF.

The chain employs TRBV7-8 and TRBJ2-7; TRBD2 matches 8 bases. J was trimmed by 6 bases and V by 0 bases; bases with no gene match: 7. The CDR3 consists of 15 residues. The germline V gene encodes CDR1 SGHVS and CDR2 FQNEAQ. The CDR3 protein is CASSLARRGAGEQYF. The DNA for the CDR3 is TGTGCCAGCAGCTTAGCTCGGCGGGGGGCGGGCGAGCAGTACTTC.

The chain combines TRBV12-5 with TRBJ2-1; TRBD2 aligns across 8 bases. The CDR3 covers 15 residues. Germline loops: CDR1 LGHNT, CDR2 FRNRAP. V dropped 0 bases and J dropped 7; count of bases not matched to a gene: 5. The chain's CDR3 is CASGLVGSGGNEQFF. CDR3 sequence (DNA): TGTGCTAGTGGTTTGGTAGGGTCGGGGGGGAATGAGCAGTTCTTC.

The chain has TRBV5-4 and TRBJ2-7, with a weak D call TRBD2 (5 bases). The CDR3 contains 15 residues. The V and J ends lost 0 bases and 2 bases respectively, with 12 bases between them. Per the germline V gene, CDR1 is SGHNT and CDR2 is YYREEE (reference sequence). CDR3 protein: CASSLDRGLTYEQYF. CDR3 sequence (DNA): TGTGCCAGCAGCTTGGATCGCGGGCTAACCTACGAGCAGTACTTC. Drawing the rest from reference TRBV5-4 and TRBJ2-7, the complete variable domain is ETGVTQSPTHLIKTRGQQVTLRCSSQSGHNTVSWYQQALGQGPQFIFQYYREEENGRGNFPPRFSGLQFPNYSSELNVNALELDDSALYLCASSLDRGLTYEQYFGPGTRLTVT.

This clone was seen a handful of times. The chain uses TRBV5-1 and TRBJ1-1; D gene unclear. Looked up from germline, CDR1 is SGHRS and CDR2 is YFSETQ. The length of the CDR3 is 15 residues. V was clipped by 2 bases and J by 0 bases, with 11 bases between them. CDR3: CASSFELPMNTEAFF. The CDR3 DNA reads TGCGCCAGCAGCTTCGAGCTGCCCATGAACACTGAAGCTTTCTTT. The whole variable domain, remainder taken from reference TRBV5-1 and TRBJ1-1, is KAGVTQTPRYLIKTRGQQVTLSCSPISGHRSVSWYQQTPGQGLQFLFEYFSETQRNKGNFPGRFSGRQFSNSRSEMNVSTLELGDSALYLCASSFELPMNTEAFFGQGTRLTVV.

The chain employs TRBV7-2 and TRBJ1-3, with 7 bases that match TRBD1. The V gene's germline CDR1 is SGHTA and CDR2 FQGNSA. Trimming cost V 10 bases and J 1 base; bases outside gene matches: 7. The CDR3 has 14 amino acids. CDR3 residues: CATEQGTSGNTIYF. DNA of the CDR3: TGTGCCACCGAACAGGGGACATCTGGAAACACCATATATTTT. Complete variable domain (other parts from reference TRBV7-2 and TRBJ1-3): GAGVSQSPSNKVTEKGKDVELRCDPISGHTALYWYRQSLGQGLEFLIYFQGNSAPDKSGLPSDRFSAERTGGSVSTLTIQRTQQEDSAVYLCATEQGTSGNTIYFGEGSWLTVV.

V gene TRBV28 combines with J gene TRBJ2-4; D gene uncertain. This CDR3 has 16 amino acids. Deletions cut 6 bases from V and 0 bases from J, with 15 bases between. The germline V gene has CDR1 MDHEN and CDR2 SYDVKM. The DNA of the CDR3 is TGTGCCAGCAGGCCACTACTTAGGCTAGCCAAAAACATTCAGTACTTC. This codes for CASRPLLRLAKNIQYF. Using reference TRBV28 and TRBJ2-4 for the parts outside the CDR3, the full variable domain is DVKVTQSSRYLVKRTGEKVFLECVQDMDHENMFWYRQDPGLGLRLIYFSYDVKMKEKGDIPEGYSVSREKKERFSLILESASTNQTSMYLCASRPLLRLAKNIQYFGAGTRLSVL.

This rearrangement joins TRBV27 to TRBJ1-6; a possible D gene is TRBD1 (5 bases). The CDR3 extends over 18 amino acids. The germline CDR1 and CDR2 sequences are MNHEY and SMNVEV (reference sequence). V was trimmed by 3 bases and J by 0 bases, leaving 15 bases between them. DNA of the CDR3: TGTGCCAGCAGTTTTGGCACAGGCCAGAGCTCCTATAATTCACCCCTCCACTTT. Protein product: CASSFGTGQSSYNSPLHF.

Worth noting for this clone: It is likely a read error, because the conserved phenylalanine at the end of the CDR3 is missing. The V and J genes are TRBV5-1 and TRBJ1-2; a possible D gene is TRBD1 (5 bases). Trimming left V 1 base short and J 5 bases short, with 6 bases between. The CDR3 runs 12 residues. From germline, CDR1 is SGHRS and CDR2 YFSETQ. The CDR3: CASSLSGYGYTL. The CDR3 DNA sequence: TGCGCCAGCAGCTTGTCAGGGTATGGCTACACCCTC.

V is TRBV19 and J is TRBJ2-1, with D possibly TRBD1 on 6 matching bases. The germline V and J ends were trimmed by 6 bases and 8 bases, with 20 bases remaining between them. Germline lookup yields CDR1 LNHDA and CDR2 SQIVND (reference sequence). The length of the CDR3 is 15 residues. The CDR3 sequence: CASSDGQLGIYEQFF. Here the CDR3 DNA reads TGTGCCAGTAGCGATGGACAGTTAGGGATCTATGAGCAGTTCTTC.

The chain employs TRBV10-3 and TRBJ2-7; D perhaps matches TRBD2 (5 bases). Germline CDR1 ENHRY, CDR2 SYGVKD. V shed 3 bases and J shed 2 bases, with 11 bases lying between them. CDR3 size: 14 residues. The CDR3 spells CAISDWGEAYEQYF. Written as DNA, the CDR3 is TGTGCCATCAGTGATTGGGGAGAGGCCTACGAGCAGTACTTC.

The chain is built from TRBV5-8 and TRBJ1-5; D remains unclear. This CDR3 is 15 amino acids long. Deletions cut 4 bases from V and 6 bases from J, with 17 bases between. Looked up from germline, CDR1 is SGHTS and CDR2 is YDEGEE. The CDR3 is CASSAFDEGTQPQHF. CDR3 bases: TGTGCCAGCAGCGCGTTTGATGAGGGAACTCAGCCCCAGCATTTT.

This sequence joins TRBV2 and TRBJ2-1; 9 bases agree with TRBD2. CDR1 is SNHLY, CDR2 FYNNEI, per germline. Trimming took 10 bases from V and 6 from J; bases not matched to a gene: 4. The CDR3 consists of 12 residues. The DNA of the CDR3 is TGTGCCACTTTGACTAGCGGCAATGAGCAGTTCTTC. It specifies CATLTSGNEQFF.

The chain has TRBV25-1 and TRBJ2-1, with D maybe TRBD2 (7 bases). Germline assignment: CDR1 MGHDK and CDR2 SYGVNS. V lost 3 bases to trimming and J lost 0 bases, with 9 bases between them. The CDR3 consists of 15 residues. The CDR3 spells CASSEAGASYNEQFF. As DNA, the CDR3 is TGTGCCAGCAGTGAGGCGGGGGCCTCCTACAATGAGCAGTTCTTC.

The chain uses TRBV9 and TRBJ2-5; the D gene is possibly TRBD1 (5 bases). The DNA end is a closer match to TRBJ2-7, so the J assignment may be wrong. The CDR3 sequence is 16 residues long. Germline V CDR1 and CDR2: SGDLS, YYNGEE. CDR3 DNA sequence: TGTGCCAGCAGCAGGGGTCAGGTCAACCAGGGATACGAGCAGTACTTC. It yields the protein CASSRGQVNQGYEQYF.

The chain couples TRBV4-2 to TRBJ2-1; 8 nucleotides match TRBD1. CDR1 is LGHNA, CDR2 YNFKEQ, per germline. The CDR3 totals 16 residues. V was pared by 0 bases and J by 4 bases, with 5 bases of the junction left unmatched. CDR3 DNA sequence: TGTGCCAGCAGCCAAGAGAATCAGGGGGCATACAATGAGCAGTTCTTC. It codes for CASSQENQGAYNEQFF.

J is TRBJ1-1 and V is TRBV7-3; TRBD1 agrees at 9 bases. J lost 1 base, V lost 5 bases, and 5 bases had no gene match. Germline values: CDR1 SGHTA, CDR2 FQGTGA. The CDR3 is made up of 15 amino acids. For the CDR3, the DNA is TGTGCCAGCAGCGACCGGACAGGGGCGAACACTGAAGCTTTCTTT. As protein: CASSDRTGANTEAFF.

The chain couples TRBV28 to TRBJ2-2, with 8 positions matching TRBD1. The CDR3 is made up of 16 amino acids. The germline V gene has CDR1 MDHEN and CDR2 SYDVKM. V shed 0 bases and J 0 bases; nucleotides not matched to a gene: 0. The chain's CDR3 is CASSLWGQANTGELFF. The CDR3 coding sequence is TGTGCCAGCAGTTTATGGGGACAGGCGAACACCGGGGAGCTGTTTTTT. Supplemented by reference TRBV28 and TRBJ2-2, the full variable domain reads DVKVTQSSRYLVKRTGEKVFLECVQDMDHENMFWYRQDPGLGLRLIYFSYDVKMKEKGDIPEGYSVSREKKERFSLILESASTNQTSMYLCASSLWGQANTGELFFGEGSRLTVL.

In this sample, this clone turned up once. The chain recombines TRBV9 with TRBJ2-2, with a possible D match to TRBD1 (8 bases). V was trimmed by 3 bases and J by 1 base, leaving 16 bases between them. Germline values: CDR1 SGDLS, CDR2 YYNGEE. This CDR3 has 17 amino acids. The CDR3: CASSAPDREGNTGELFF. In DNA, the CDR3 is TGTGCCAGCAGCGCCCCGGACAGGGAGGGGAACACCGGGGAGCTGTTTTTT.

The rearrangement uses TRBV28 and TRBJ2-7; the D gene is possibly TRBD1 (6 bases). Trimming cost V 10 bases and J 3 bases, with 19 bases left between them. The length of the CDR3 is 14 residues. From germline, CDR1 is MDHEN and CDR2 SYDVKM. This chain's CDR3 is CATHEGDKGYEQYF. The DNA for the CDR3 is TGTGCCACCCACGAGGGGGACAAAGGCTACGAGCAGTACTTC.

V is TRBV6-1 and J is TRBJ2-2, with D possibly being TRBD2 (6 bases). The V end was cut by 3 bases, the J end by 2 bases, with 7 bases between. This CDR3 has 14 amino acids. In germline, CDR1 is MNHNS, CDR2 SASEGT. DNA for the CDR3: TGTGCCAGCAGTGATAGCGGAAACACCGGGGAGCTGTTTTTT. Protein product: CASSDSGNTGELFF.

This rearrangement joins TRBV19 to TRBJ1-2; possible D gene TRBD1, 5 bases. Germline V lookup: CDR1 LNHDA, CDR2 SQIVND (reference sequence). Trimming removed 6 bases at V and 3 bases at J, with 11 bases between. There are 13 residues in the CDR3. The CDR3 region has the DNA TGTGCCAGTAGCCAGACAGAATACTATGGCTACACCTTC. Its translation: CASSQTEYYGYTF.

CDR3 nucleotides: TGTGCCAGCAGTCCCCCGGCGGGGGGAGAGCAGTACTTC. Translated: CASSPPAGGEQYF. The chain recombines TRBV28 with TRBJ2-7, with 8 bases lining up with TRBD2. Germline V CDR1 and CDR2: MDHEN, SYDVKM. V lost 5 bases and J lost 7; bases outside the gene matches: 7. The length of the CDR3 is 13 residues.

CDR3 bases: TGTGCCAGCAGTGCAAGCAGGGGAAACACCATATATTTT. It encodes CASSASRGNTIYF. The chain uses TRBV27 and TRBJ1-3, with D uncertain. Germline V gives CDR1 MNHEY, CDR2 SMNVEV (reference sequence). This CDR3 contains 13 residues. V lost 5 bases and J 4 bases, leaving 9 bases between the germline ends.

This clone was counted once. The CDR3 nucleotides are TGTGCCATCAGTGAGTCGGCAGGGGGCTTATCCGGTGAGCAGTTCTTC. Translated: CAISESAGGLSGEQFF. The chain is built from TRBV10-3 and TRBJ2-1; 8 bases line up with TRBD1. CDR1 and CDR2 (germline): ENHRY, SYGVKD. V lost 0 bases, J lost 9 bases, and 10 bases stayed unmatched. CDR3 length: 16 amino acids.

This clone was seen more than once but under ten times. The chain combines TRBV7-3 with TRBJ2-3, with 7 bases matching TRBD1. Per the germline V gene, CDR1 is SGHTA and CDR2 is FQGTGA. The CDR3 extends over 15 amino acids. V trimming: 5 bases; J trimming: 5 bases; junction bases outside the gene matches: 10. The CDR3 loop is CASSPGGQRIDTQYF. The CDR3 DNA is TGTGCCAGCAGCCCAGGGGGACAAAGGATAGATACGCAGTATTTT. Drawing the rest from reference TRBV7-3 and TRBJ2-3, the complete variable domain is GAGVSQTPSNKVTEKGKYVELRCDPISGHTALYWYRQSLGQGPEFLIYFQGTGAADDSGLPNDRFFAVRPEGSVSTLKIQRTERGDSAVYLCASSPGGQRIDTQYFGPGTRLTVL.